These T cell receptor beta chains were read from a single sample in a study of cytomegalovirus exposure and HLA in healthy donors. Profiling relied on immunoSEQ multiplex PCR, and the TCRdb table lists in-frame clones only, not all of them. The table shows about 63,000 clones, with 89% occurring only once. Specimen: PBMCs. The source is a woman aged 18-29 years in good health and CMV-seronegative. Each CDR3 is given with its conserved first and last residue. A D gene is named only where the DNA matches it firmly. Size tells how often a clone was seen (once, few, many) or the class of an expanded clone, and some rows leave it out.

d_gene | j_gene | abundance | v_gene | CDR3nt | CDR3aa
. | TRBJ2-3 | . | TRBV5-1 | TGCGCCAGCAGCTTGGGCGCAGATACGCAGTATTTT | CASSLGADTQYF
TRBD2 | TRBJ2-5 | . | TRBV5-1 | TGCGCCAGTCTAGCGGGAGGGCCAGAGGAGACCCAGTACTTC | CASLAGGPEETQYF
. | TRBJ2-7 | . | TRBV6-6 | TGTGCCAGCAGTTACAGGGAGCTCACATCCCACGAGCAGTACTTC | CASSYRELTSHEQYF
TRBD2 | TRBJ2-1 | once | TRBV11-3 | TGTGCCAGCAGCTTAGGCGGGAGTAACAATGAGCAGTTCTTC | CASSLGGSNNEQFF
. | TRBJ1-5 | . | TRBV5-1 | TGCGCCAGCAGCTTGGCCAGCGATCAGCCCCAGCATTTT | CASSLASDQPQHF
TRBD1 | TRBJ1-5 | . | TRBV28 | TGTGCCAGCAGGGAACAGGGGGCTAGACAGCCCCAGCATTTT | CASREQGARQPQHF
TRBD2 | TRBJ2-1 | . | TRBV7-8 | TGTGCCAGCAGCTTATTCACTAGCGGGCTAAGGGATGAGCAGTTCTTC | CASSLFTSGLRDEQFF
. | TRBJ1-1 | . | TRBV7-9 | TGTGCCAGCAGCTCGTATACAGGGCTTTTAGGAGCTTTCTTT | CASSSYTGLLGAFF
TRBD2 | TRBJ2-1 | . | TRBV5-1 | TGCGCCAGCAGCCTGAACGTGGAGTTAGCGGGGGGCCGACCAGTCTTC | CASSLNVELAGGRPVF
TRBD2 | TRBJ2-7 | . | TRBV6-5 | TGTGCCAGCAGTTCGACGAAGCGGGGGGGAACCTACGAGCAGTACTTC | CASSSTKRGGTYEQYF
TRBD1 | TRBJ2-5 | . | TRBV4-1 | TGCGCCAGCAGCCAAGAGAATACGGGACCAACAGGGGTCCAAGAGACCCAGTACTTC | CASSQENTGPTGVQETQYF
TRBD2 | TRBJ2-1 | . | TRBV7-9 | TGTGCCAGCAGACCCGGGACTAGCCTTGATGAGCAGTTCTTC | CASRPGTSLDEQFF
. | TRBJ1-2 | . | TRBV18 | TGTGCCAGCTCATTGACTCAGGGGTTCTATGGCTACACCTTC | CASSLTQGFYGYTF
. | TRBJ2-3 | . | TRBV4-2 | TGTGCCAGCAGCGACAGTAAAAGCACAGATACGCAGTATTTT | CASSDSKSTDTQYF
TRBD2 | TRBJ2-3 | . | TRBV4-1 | TGCGCCAGCAGCCAAGATGGACTAGCTAGCACAGATACGCAGTATTTT | CASSQDGLASTDTQYF
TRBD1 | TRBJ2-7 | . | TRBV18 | TGTGCCAGCTCTCAGGACAGGGGGCCTCCCTACGAGCAGTACTTC | CASSQDRGPPYEQYF
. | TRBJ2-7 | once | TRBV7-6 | TGTGCCAGCAGCTTAATGGCCGGACAGATAACGTACGAGCAGTACTTC | CASSLMAGQITYEQYF
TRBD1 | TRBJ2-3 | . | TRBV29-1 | TGCAGCGTTGAAAGGTGGGACAGTAGCACAGATACGCAGTATTTT | CSVERWDSSTDTQYF
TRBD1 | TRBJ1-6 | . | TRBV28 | TGTGCCAGCAATACCCCCTCCCGGGACAGCATTAATTCACCCCTCCACTTT | CASNTPSRDSINSPLHF
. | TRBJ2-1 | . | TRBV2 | TGTGCCAGCTCTACGGTTCCCGGGTGGACGGGGAATGAGCAGTTCTTC | CASSTVPGWTGNEQFF
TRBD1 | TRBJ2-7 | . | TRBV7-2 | TGTGCCAGCAGCAAAGGGACAGGCGGGGTCTACGAGCAGTACTTC | CASSKGTGGVYEQYF
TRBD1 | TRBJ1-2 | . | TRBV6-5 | TGTGCCAGCACCCTTCGGACAGGGGCCTATGGCTACACCTTC | CASTLRTGAYGYTF
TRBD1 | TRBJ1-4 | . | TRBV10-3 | TGTGCCATCAGTGAGTCACAGGGGGCAACTAATGAAAAACTGTTTTTT | CAISESQGATNEKLFF
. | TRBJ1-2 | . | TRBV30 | TGTGCCTGGAGTCCAGTCTATGGCTACACCTTC | CAWSPVYGYTF
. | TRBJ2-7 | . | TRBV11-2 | TGTGCCAGCAGCTCCACCTACGAGCAGTACTTC | CASSSTYEQYF
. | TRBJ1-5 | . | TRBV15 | TGTGCCACCAGCAGAGATCCAATGACTTTCAATCAGCCCCAGCATTTT | CATSRDPMTFNQPQHF
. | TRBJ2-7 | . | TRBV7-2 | TGTGCCAGCAGCTACGGAACTCGGGTGTGGAGCTCCTACGAGCAGTACTTC | CASSYGTRVWSSYEQYF
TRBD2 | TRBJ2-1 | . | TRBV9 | TGTGCCAGCAGCGCTCCCCCCTACGGGAGGGTATCCTACAATGAGCAGTTCTTC | CASSAPPYGRVSYNEQFF
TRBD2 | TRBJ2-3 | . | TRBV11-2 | TGTGCCAGCAGCCGTACTAGCGGCCAGAGTTCAGATACGCAGTATTTT | CASSRTSGQSSDTQYF
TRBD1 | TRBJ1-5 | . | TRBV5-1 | TGCGCCAGGGGCCCGGGACAGTGCAATCAGCCCCAGCATTTT | CARGPGQCNQPQHF
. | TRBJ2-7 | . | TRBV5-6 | TGTGCCAGCAGCTTGAAAGATCGCGAGCGGTACTTC | CASSLKDRERYF
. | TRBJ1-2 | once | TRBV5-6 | TGTGCCAGCAATTTGGACATGTCCCCTGGCTACACCTTC | CASNLDMSPGYTF
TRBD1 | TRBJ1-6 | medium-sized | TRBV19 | TGTGCCAGTAGTATAGGTCAGGGGGTTTCACCCCTCCACTTT | CASSIGQGVSPLHF
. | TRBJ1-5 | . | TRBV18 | TGTGCCAGCTCACCTGACGACGGAGGCAATCAGCCCCAGCATTTT | CASSPDDGGNQPQHF
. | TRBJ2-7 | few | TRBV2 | TGTGCCGGCCGGGTGCGGGGCGGCCGAGAAGAGCAGTACTTC | CAGRVRGGREEQYF
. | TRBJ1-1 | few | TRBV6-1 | TGTGCCAGCTGGGGGGAAGGGTTCGGGAACACTGAAGCTTTCTTT | CASWGEGFGNTEAFF
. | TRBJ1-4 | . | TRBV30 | TGTGCCTGGAGTGTACTGAGGGGGATTCGGGAAAAACTGTTTTTT | CAWSVLRGIREKLFF
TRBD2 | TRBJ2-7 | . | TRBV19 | TGTGCCAGTAGTAGTACAGCGGGAGTCTACGAGCAGTACTTC | CASSSTAGVYEQYF
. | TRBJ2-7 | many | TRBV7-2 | TGTGCCAGCAGCTTAGCTCCTTGGAGAAGCTCCTACGAGCAGTACTTC | CASSLAPWRSSYEQYF
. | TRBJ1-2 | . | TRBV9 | TGTGCCAGCAACAGGGTAGGCTATGGCTACACCTTC | CASNRVGYGYTF
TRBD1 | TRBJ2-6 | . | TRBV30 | TGTGCCTGGAACCAGAGGGACAGTACAGCGTCTGGGGCCAACGTCCTGACTTTC | CAWNQRDSTASGANVLTF
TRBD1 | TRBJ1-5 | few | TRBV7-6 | TGTGCCAGCAGCTCGGGACAGCACAATCAGCCCCAGCATTTT | CASSSGQHNQPQHF
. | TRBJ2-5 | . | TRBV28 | TGTGCCAGCAGTCGCGGGTCCCAAGAGACCCAGTACTTC | CASSRGSQETQYF
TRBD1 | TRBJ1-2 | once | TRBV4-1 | TGCGCCAGCAGCCTTCCTTCCGGGACAGGGGGATTCGATGGCTACACCTTC | CASSLPSGTGGFDGYTF
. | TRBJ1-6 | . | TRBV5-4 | TGTGCCAGCAGCCCTGATAGGACAGATTATAATTCACCCCTCCACTTT | CASSPDRTDYNSPLHF
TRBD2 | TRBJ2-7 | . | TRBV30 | TGTGCCTGGAGTGTAGACAGCGGGGGGTTTTACGAGCAGTACTTC | CAWSVDSGGFYEQYF
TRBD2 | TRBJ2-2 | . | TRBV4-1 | TGCGCCAGCGGACCGGGACTAGCGGGCACCGGGGAGCTGTTTTTT | CASGPGLAGTGELFF
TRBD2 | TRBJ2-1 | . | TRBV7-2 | TGTGCCAGCACCCAGCGGGGAAACAATGAGCAGTTCTTC | CASTQRGNNEQFF
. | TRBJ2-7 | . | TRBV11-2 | TGTGCCAGCAGCTTAGCCAGGGTCCACGAGCAGTACTTC | CASSLARVHEQYF
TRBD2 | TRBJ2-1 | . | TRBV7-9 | TGTGCCAGCAGCCTTGCGGGGACTAGTGGCAATGAGCAGTTCTTC | CASSLAGTSGNEQFF
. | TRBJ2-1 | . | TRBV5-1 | TGCGCCAGCAGCTTGGAGCCCAGCGCCAATGAGCAGTTCTTC | CASSLEPSANEQFF